The 4 T cell receptor beta chains presented below share a single source sample, sequenced in a study of T cells in women clearing cervical HPV infection. This table comes from immunoSEQ multiplex PCR, and its TCRdb copy is limited to in-frame clones, with some not included. This sample contains approximately 35,000 clones. Specimen: blood buffy coat. The receptors come from a woman between 18 and 75 years old with a cervical HPV16 infection that either progressed to CIN3+ or cleared (not recorded which).

On this clone: The CDR3 end falls 3 residues outside the read, so it is completed with the germline J gene. The chain links TRBV28 to TRBJ1-4; TRBD1 agrees at 10 bases. The CDR3 contains 17 residues. Germline V gene sequence: CDR1 MDHEN, CDR2 SYDVKM. CDR3 protein: CASSSGQGVGMKGKLFF. The DNA read from the CDR3 is TGTGCCAGCAGTTCCGGACAGGGGGTGGGGATGAAAGGGAAA.

With regard to this clone: The CDR3 goes on 3 residues after the read ends, and that part is filled in from the germline J gene. V is TRBV20-1 and J is TRBJ1-1; TRBD1 is a possible D gene (6 bases). The CDR3 covers 15 residues. The germline gives CDR1 DFQATT, CDR2 SNEGSKA (reference sequence). Trimming cost V 0 bases and J 2 bases, with 13 bases left between them. Partial CDR3 DNA: TGCAGTGCTAGAGATGAGGTAGGGGGTAACACTGAA. Its translation is CSARDEVGGNTE. The full-length CDR3 reads as CSARDEVGGNTEAFF.

As concerns this clone: From the germline J gene comes the end of the CDR3, since the read stops 3 residues before it. This chain joins TRBV7-6 and TRBJ2-5; D call uncertain. CDR1 is SGHVS and CDR2 is FNYEAQ in the germline V gene. The CDR3 totals 14 residues. V lost 5 bases to trimming and J lost 5 bases, with 15 bases between them. The CDR3 sequence: CASSQDIVRETQYF. The CDR3 bases that were read are TGTGCCAGCAGCCAAGACATCGTCCGGGAGACC.

This CDR3 reads CASSIRGERGFTDTAFF. The CDR3 bases that were read are TGTGCCAGTAGTATCAGAGGCGAACGGGGGTTCACAGATACG. V usage is TRBV19 and J usage is TRBJ1-1, with D tentatively TRBD1 (5 bases). The CDR3 extends 3 residues past the end of the read, so its final part is completed from the germline J gene. This CDR3 comprises 17 residues. Germline assignment: CDR1 LNHDA and CDR2 SQIVND (reference sequence). Together with reference TRBV19 and TRBJ1-1, the CDR3 gives the full variable domain: DGGITQSPKYLFRKEGQNVTLSCEQNLNHDAMYWYRQDPGQGLRLIYYSQIVNDFQKGDIAEGYSVSREKKESFPLTVTSAQKNPTAFYLCASSIRGERGFTDTAFFGQGTRLTVV.